The 24 T cell receptor beta chains listed next were all sequenced from one sample in a study of spatial heterogeneity in lung cancer. Time point of the sample: sample taken at primary tumor resection. Whole RNA, isolated from tumor, nontumor lung or frozen PBMC, was sequenced without prior sorting. A single record per CDR3 protein comes from TCRdb applying MiXCR to the 5' RACE reads. This table holds tens of thousands of distinct CDR3 sequences, around 10% found once. Sequences were derived from PBMCs, sampled at surgery. Every receptor here comes from a male donor with early-stage non-small cell lung cancer.

This clonotype was detected many times. V gene TRBV2 combines with J gene TRBJ2-3, with D uncertain. The CDR3 totals 11 residues. Germline CDR1 and CDR2: SNHLY and FYNNEI. The V gene lost 6 bases and the J gene lost 6 bases, with 7 bases spanning the gap. The CDR3 loop is CASSFRDTQYF. The DNA for the CDR3 is TGTGCCAGCAGCTTTCGGGATACGCAGTATTTT.

Remarks on this clonotype: This may be a read error: a much more frequent sequence differs by one nucleotide. The chain employs TRBV25-1 and TRBJ1-4; D perhaps matches TRBD1 (5 bases). The CDR3 is 15 residues long. Per germline, CDR1 MGHDK and CDR2 SYGVNS. CDR3 loop: CSSSAWGGANEKLFF. The CDR3 DNA follows: TGTTCCAGCAGCGCCTGGGGGGGTGCTAATGAAAAACTGTTTTTT.

This clonotype has a count of ten or more. The chain couples TRBV7-9 to TRBJ2-2; 7 bases agree with TRBD1. The junction had 8 bases not matched to a gene; V was cut back by 2 bases and J by 5 bases. CDR1 is SEHNR and CDR2 is FQNEAQ in the germline V gene (reference sequence). This CDR3 is 16 amino acids long. CDR3: CASSLLDRVPTGELFF. CDR3 nucleotides: TGTGCCAGCAGCTTACTCGACAGGGTTCCTACCGGGGAGCTGTTTTTT.

This chain connects TRBV20-1 to TRBJ2-2, with D possibly TRBD2 on 6 matching bases. The CDR3 spans 15 residues. Deletions cut 6 bases from V and 4 bases from J, with 18 bases between. Germline V gene data show CDR1 as DFQATT and CDR2 as SNEGSKA (reference sequence). The CDR3 region is CSARAPGTLTGELFF. CDR3 DNA sequence: TGCAGTGCCCGGGCCCCCGGGACTCTCACCGGGGAGCTGTTTTTT.

This clonotype turned up a few times. V gene TRBV4-2 combines with J gene TRBJ2-3; the D call may be TRBD1 or TRBD2 (6 bases each). The ends were cut back, 5 bases at V and 0 bases at J, with 15 bases in the middle. This CDR3 is 16 amino acids long. CDR1 and CDR2 from the germline V gene are LGHNA and YNFKEQ. Here the CDR3 reads CASSGFRGHSTDTQYF. CDR3 in DNA: TGTGCCAGCAGCGGGTTCCGGGGGCATAGCACAGATACGCAGTATTTT.

This clonotype was observed at least ten times. V is TRBV27 and J is TRBJ1-1; D is unclear. The length of the CDR3 is 14 residues. Germline loops: CDR1 MNHEY, CDR2 SMNVEV (reference sequence). Trimming cost V 2 bases and J 0 bases, with 7 bases left between them. This chain's CDR3 is CASSLRVLNTEAFF. The CDR3 DNA reads TGTGCCAGCAGTTTAAGGGTCTTGAACACTGAAGCTTTCTTT.

This clonotype was detected many times. The chain is built from TRBV11-2 and TRBJ2-7; a weak D match, TRBD2 (6 bases). Germline V gene sequence: CDR1 SGHAT, CDR2 FQNNGV. The germline V and J ends were trimmed by 1 base and 4 bases, with 11 bases remaining between them. The CDR3 runs to 14 residues. In DNA form, the CDR3 reads TGTGCCAGCAGCTTAGGTGGCGCGGGGTACGAGCAGTACTTC. It is translated as CASSLGGAGYEQYF. Based on the CDR3 plus reference TRBV11-2 and TRBJ2-7, the full variable domain is EAGVAQSPRYKIIEKRQSVAFWCNPISGHATLYWYQQILGQGPKLLIQFQNNGVVDDSQLPKDRFSAERLKGVDSTLKIQPAKLEDSAVYLCASSLGGAGYEQYFGPGTRLTVT.

The chain uses TRBV7-8 and TRBJ2-1; D is unclear. Trimming cost V 1 base and J 2 bases, with 15 bases left between them. This CDR3 region has 17 residues. Germline CDR1 SGHVS, CDR2 FQNEAQ. The CDR3 protein is CASSLGRLRLAYNEQFF. CDR3 in DNA: TGTGCCAGCAGCTTAGGGCGGCTACGACTGGCCTACAATGAGCAGTTCTTC.

This clonotype was recorded many times. The chain employs TRBV18 and TRBJ2-7, with D perhaps matching TRBD1 (6 bases). The CDR3 spans 14 residues. The germline gives CDR1 KGHSH, CDR2 LQKENI. V lost 6 bases and J lost 5, with 17 bases in between. CDR3 sequence reads: CASSLSEQGNEQYF. Written as DNA, the CDR3 is TGTGCCAGCTCCCTCTCCGAACAGGGCAACGAGCAGTACTTC.

The chain is built from TRBV2 and TRBJ1-5; D gene ambiguous. Germline CDR1 reads SNHLY; CDR2 reads FYNNEI. This CDR3 has 13 residues. The V end lost 6 bases, the J end lost 7 bases, and 13 bases lay between the germline ends. This CDR3 is CASSVEDEQPQHF. DNA for the CDR3: TGTGCCAGCAGCGTGGAGGATGAGCAGCCCCAGCATTTT. Full variable domain (missing parts from reference TRBV2 and TRBJ1-5): EPEVTQTPSHQVTQMGQEVILRCVPISNHLYFYWYRQILGQKVEFLVSFYNNEISEKSEIFDDQFSVERPDGSNFTLKIRSTKLEDSAMYFCASSVEDEQPQHFGDGTRLSIL.

This clonotype was picked up many times. J is TRBJ1-5 and V is TRBV7-2; D might be TRBD1 (5 bases). The CDR3 sequence is 14 residues long. The germline gives CDR1 SGHTA, CDR2 FQGNSA. With 5 bases removed from V and 5 bases from J, the gap between germline ends came to 13 bases. CDR3 in amino acids: CASSRDSNYQPQHF. CDR3 DNA sequence: TGTGCCAGCAGCCGCGACAGTAATTATCAGCCCCAGCATTTT. Using reference TRBV7-2 and TRBJ1-5 for the parts outside the CDR3, the full variable domain is GAGVSQSPSNKVTEKGKDVELRCDPISGHTALYWYRQSLGQGLEFLIYFQGNSAPDKSGLPSDRFSAERTGGSVSTLTIQRTQQEDSAVYLCASSRDSNYQPQHFGDGTRLSIL.

A few counts support this clonotype. This sequence joins TRBV28 and TRBJ2-2; D possibly corresponds to TRBD2 (5 bases). V gave up 6 bases and J gave up 1 base, with 9 bases separating them. This CDR3 has 14 amino acids. CDR1 and CDR2 (germline): MDHEN, SYDVKM. CDR3 protein: CASRRGGNTGELFF. DNA for the CDR3: TGTGCCAGCAGGAGAGGAGGGAACACCGGGGAGCTGTTTTTT.

This rearrangement joins TRBV20-1 to TRBJ2-1; 9 nucleotides match TRBD1. Germline V gene sequence: CDR1 DFQATT, CDR2 SNEGSKA (reference sequence). The length of the CDR3 is 13 residues. With 6 bases clipped from V and 5 bases from J, the junction kept 5 bases outside the gene matches. The CDR3 protein is CSAKGQGNNEQFF. DNA for the CDR3: TGCAGTGCAAAGGGACAGGGTAACAATGAGCAGTTCTTC.

This clonotype has only a few counts. The gene calls are TRBV28 and TRBJ2-7; TRBD2 matches 8 bases. The CDR3 extends over 13 amino acids. The V gene's germline CDR1 is MDHEN and CDR2 SYDVKM. With 8 bases clipped from V and 3 bases from J, the junction kept 6 bases outside the gene matches. This CDR3 reads CASVAGGLYEQYF. The CDR3 DNA reads as TGTGCCAGCGTTGCGGGGGGCCTCTACGAGCAGTACTTC.

This clonotype showed up just a few times. The V and J genes are TRBV18 and TRBJ1-5, with D maybe TRBD1 (5 bases). V was clipped by 3 bases and J by 9 bases, with 12 bases between them. This CDR3 contains 13 residues. Germline V CDR1 and CDR2: KGHSH, LQKENI. CDR3 residues: CASSPAGPGPQHF. In nucleotides, the CDR3 is TGTGCCAGCTCACCTGCAGGGCCGGGGCCCCAGCATTTT.

The V gene is TRBV3-1, the J gene TRBJ1-2; D is ambiguous. Germline CDR1 reads LGHDT; CDR2 reads YNNKEL (reference sequence). The CDR3 runs 13 residues. V was trimmed by 3 bases and J by 0 bases, leaving 5 bases between them. The CDR3 sequence is CASSHGTNYGYTF. CDR3 sequence (DNA): TGTGCCAGCAGCCATGGTACTAACTATGGCTACACCTTC.

Ten or more counts support this clonotype. The chain recombines TRBV20-1 with TRBJ1-6; D is possibly TRBD1 (5 bases). CDR1 and CDR2 (germline): DFQATT, SNEGSKA (reference sequence). The length of the CDR3 is 13 residues. Trimming stripped 6 bases from V and 7 bases from J, with 13 bases between. CDR3 DNA: TGCAGTGCCAGCCCAGGGAGGAATTCACCCCTCCACTTT. This translates into CSASPGRNSPLHF.

This clonotype appeared many times. The chain links TRBV30 to TRBJ1-5, with D possibly being TRBD1 (6 bases). The V and J ends lost 2 bases and 8 bases respectively, with 19 bases between them. The CDR3 has 15 amino acids. Germline assignment: CDR1 GTSNPN and CDR2 SVGIG (reference sequence). CDR3 in amino acids: CAWSRFAGEREPQHF. The CDR3, as DNA: TGTGCCTGGAGTCGATTCGCAGGGGAAAGGGAGCCCCAGCATTTT.

This clonotype was seen many times. This chain links TRBV5-5 with TRBJ1-4; weak D call: TRBD1 (6 bases). Germline assignment: CDR1 SGHKS and CDR2 YYEKEE (reference sequence). This CDR3 is built from 16 residues. The V gene lost 0 bases and the J gene lost 4 bases, with 13 bases spanning the gap. In DNA, the CDR3 is TGTGCCAGCAGCTTGGTTTCGGGGGCAAATAATGAAAAACTGTTTTTT. This gives the protein CASSLVSGANNEKLFF.

This clonotype was observed many times. The chain couples TRBV20-1 to TRBJ1-2; D might be TRBD1 (5 bases). There are 15 residues in the CDR3. V was pared by 6 bases and J by 2 bases, with 19 bases between. Germline CDR1 and CDR2: DFQATT and SNEGSKA (reference sequence). The CDR3 sequence: CSASPMGGSNYGYTF. Written as DNA, the CDR3 is TGCAGTGCCTCACCGATGGGGGGATCCAACTATGGCTACACCTTC.

In its sample, this clonotype was seen a few times. The J gene is TRBJ2-3, the V gene TRBV10-3, with 10 bases that match TRBD1. Unmatched junction bases numbered 12, after V lost 6 bases and J lost 6 bases. In germline, CDR1 is ENHRY, CDR2 SYGVKD. CDR3 size: 16 residues. CDR3 residues: CAIRGPGTGEGDTQYF. CDR3 nucleotides: TGTGCCATCAGGGGTCCGGGGACAGGGGAAGGCGATACGCAGTATTTT.

V is TRBV4-3 and J is TRBJ1-1; D call uncertain. This CDR3 region has 14 residues. Per germline, CDR1 LGHNA and CDR2 YSLEER. V was trimmed by 2 bases and J by 5 bases, leaving 12 bases between them. Written as DNA, the CDR3 is TGCGCCAGCAGCCAACTGTTTCCGGGGACTGAAGCTTTCTTT. Its translation is CASSQLFPGTEAFF.

The table lists this clonotype with many counts. The chain combines TRBV18 with TRBJ2-1, with D perhaps TRBD2 (6 bases). Deletions cut 3 bases from V and 6 bases from J, with 9 bases between. Germline V lookup: CDR1 KGHSH, CDR2 LQKENI. CDR3 length equals 13 residues. The CDR3 sequence: CASSPGTFNEQFF. In DNA form, the CDR3 reads TGTGCCAGCTCACCCGGGACTTTCAATGAGCAGTTCTTC. Filled out from reference TRBV18 and TRBJ2-1, the complete variable domain reads NAGVMQNPRHLVRRRGQEARLRCSPMKGHSHVYWYRQLPEEGLKFMVYLQKENIIDESGMPKERFSAEFPKEGPSILRIQQVVRGDSAAYFCASSPGTFNEQFFGPGTRLTVL.

This clonotype was counted many times. This rearrangement joins TRBV29-1 to TRBJ2-3; D uncertain. Germline assignment: CDR1 SQVTM and CDR2 ANQGSEA. The V gene lost 2 bases and the J gene lost 1 base, with 7 bases spanning the gap. The CDR3 totals 13 residues. The CDR3 reads CSVERQGTDTQYF. The CDR3 nucleotides are TGCAGCGTTGAAAGGCAGGGCACAGATACGCAGTATTTT.